This T cell receptor beta chain was sequenced in a study of blood T cell repertoires in COVID-19. Study at large: Donors in the United States, Italy and Spain gave samples during acute or convalescent COVID-19. The cDNA or gDNA used as material had been derived from T cells, B-cell-depleted T cells, or PBMCs.

Under the authors' procedure: Amplification from reference gene primers served as the basis for estimated nucleated cell counts. The data were produced by immunoSEQ multiplex PCR, yet TCRdb's version contains in-frame clones alone and is incomplete. That table supplies the V and J calls and clone size; D and trimming were determined from the DNA. The table shows nearly 100,000 clones, with around nine tenths occurring only once. Specimen: peripheral blood. The clonotype originates from a man older than 75 with acute or convalescent COVID-19.

The CDR3: CASSLGALQRSGNTIYF. CDR3 DNA sequence: TGTGCCAGCAGCTTAGGGGCCCTACAACGCTCTGGAAACACCATATATTTT. This chain uses TRBV5-6 with TRBJ1-3, with D possibly matching TRBD1 (5 bases). CDR3 length equals 17 residues. In germline, CDR1 is SGHDT, CDR2 YYEEEE. Between the trimmed V and J ends, which lost 2 bases and 0 bases, there was a span of 15 bases.